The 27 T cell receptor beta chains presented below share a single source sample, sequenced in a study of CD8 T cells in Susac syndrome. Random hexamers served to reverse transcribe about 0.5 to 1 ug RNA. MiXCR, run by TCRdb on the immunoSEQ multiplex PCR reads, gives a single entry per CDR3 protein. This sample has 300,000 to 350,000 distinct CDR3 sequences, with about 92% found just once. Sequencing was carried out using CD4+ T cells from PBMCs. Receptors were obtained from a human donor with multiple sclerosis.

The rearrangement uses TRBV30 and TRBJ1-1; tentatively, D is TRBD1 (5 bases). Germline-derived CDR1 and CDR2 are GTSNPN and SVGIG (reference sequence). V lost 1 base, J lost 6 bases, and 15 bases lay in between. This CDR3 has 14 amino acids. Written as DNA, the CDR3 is TGTGCCTGGAGTGACACCGGGACGGCCTCTGAAGCTTTCTTT. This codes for CAWSDTGTASEAFF. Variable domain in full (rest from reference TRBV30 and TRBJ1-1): SQTIHQWPATLVQPVGSPLSLECTVEGTSNPNLYWYRQAAGRGLQLLFYSVGIGQISSEVPQNLSASRPQDRQFILSSKKLLLSDSGFYLCAWSDTGTASEAFFGQGTRLTVV.

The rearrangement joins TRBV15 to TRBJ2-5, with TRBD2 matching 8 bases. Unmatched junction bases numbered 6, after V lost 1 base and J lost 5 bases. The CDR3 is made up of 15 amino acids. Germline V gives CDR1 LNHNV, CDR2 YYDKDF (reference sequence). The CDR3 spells CATSRGTSGGETQYF. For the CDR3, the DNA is TGTGCCACCAGCAGAGGAACTAGCGGTGGGGAGACCCAGTACTTC.

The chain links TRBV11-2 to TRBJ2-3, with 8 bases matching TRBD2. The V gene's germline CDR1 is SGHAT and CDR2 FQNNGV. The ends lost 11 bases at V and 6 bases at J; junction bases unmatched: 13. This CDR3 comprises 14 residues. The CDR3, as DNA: TGTGCCTCCCGCCGACAACGACTAGCGGATACGCAGTATTTT. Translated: CASRRQRLADTQYF.

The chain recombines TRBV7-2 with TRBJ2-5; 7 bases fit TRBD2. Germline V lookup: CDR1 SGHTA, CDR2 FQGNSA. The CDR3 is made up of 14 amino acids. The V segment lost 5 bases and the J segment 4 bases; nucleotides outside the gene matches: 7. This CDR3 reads CASSPRLARETQYF. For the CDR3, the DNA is TGTGCCAGCAGCCCGCGACTAGCAAGAGAGACCCAGTACTTC.

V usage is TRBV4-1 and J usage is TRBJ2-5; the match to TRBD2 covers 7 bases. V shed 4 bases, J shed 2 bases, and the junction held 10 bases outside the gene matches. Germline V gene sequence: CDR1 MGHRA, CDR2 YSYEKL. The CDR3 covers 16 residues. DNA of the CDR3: TGCGCCAGCAGCCGGACGGGGGGTCCCCCTCAAGAGACCCAGTACTTC. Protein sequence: CASSRTGGPPQETQYF.

The CDR3 DNA sequence: TGCGCCAGCAGCCAAGGACAGGAACCAAGCACAGATACGCAGTATTTT. Translated: CASSQGQEPSTDTQYF. J is TRBJ2-3 and V is TRBV5-1, with TRBD1 matching 7 bases. The V segment lost 4 bases and the J segment 0 bases; nucleotides outside the gene matches: 8. CDR1 and CDR2 from the germline V gene are SGHRS and YFSETQ. The CDR3 is made up of 16 amino acids.

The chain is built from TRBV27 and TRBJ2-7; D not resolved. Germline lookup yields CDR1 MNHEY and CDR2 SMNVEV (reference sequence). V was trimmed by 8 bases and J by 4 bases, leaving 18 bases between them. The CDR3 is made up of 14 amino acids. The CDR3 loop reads CASLSLTLPYEQYF. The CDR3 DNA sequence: TGTGCCAGCCTATCACTAACTTTACCTTACGAGCAGTACTTC.

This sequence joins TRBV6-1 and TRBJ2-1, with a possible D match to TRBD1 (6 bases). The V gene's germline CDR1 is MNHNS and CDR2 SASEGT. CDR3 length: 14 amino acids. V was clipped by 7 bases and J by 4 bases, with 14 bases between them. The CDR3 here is CASTAGRGYNEQFF. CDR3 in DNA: TGTGCCAGCACCGCAGGCAGGGGTTACAATGAGCAGTTCTTC.

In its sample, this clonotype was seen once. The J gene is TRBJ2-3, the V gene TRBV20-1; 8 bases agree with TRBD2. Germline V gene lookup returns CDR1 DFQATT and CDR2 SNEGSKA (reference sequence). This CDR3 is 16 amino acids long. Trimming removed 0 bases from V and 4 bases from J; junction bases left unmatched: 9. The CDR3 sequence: CSARDLQREWADTQYF. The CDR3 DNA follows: TGCAGTGCTAGAGATCTGCAGCGGGAGTGGGCAGATACGCAGTATTTT.

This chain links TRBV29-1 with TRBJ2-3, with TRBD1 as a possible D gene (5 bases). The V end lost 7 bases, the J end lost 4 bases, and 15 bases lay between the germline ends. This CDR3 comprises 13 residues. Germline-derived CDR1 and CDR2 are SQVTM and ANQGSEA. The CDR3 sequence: CSGVQGFADTQYF. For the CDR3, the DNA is TGCAGCGGAGTGCAGGGATTCGCAGATACGCAGTATTTT.

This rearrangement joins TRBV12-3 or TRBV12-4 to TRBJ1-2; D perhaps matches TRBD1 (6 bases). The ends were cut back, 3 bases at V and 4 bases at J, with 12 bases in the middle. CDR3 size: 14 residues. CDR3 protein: CASSFSGAGYGYTF. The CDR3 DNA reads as TGTGCCAGCAGTTTTTCGGGGGCGGGCTATGGCTACACCTTC.

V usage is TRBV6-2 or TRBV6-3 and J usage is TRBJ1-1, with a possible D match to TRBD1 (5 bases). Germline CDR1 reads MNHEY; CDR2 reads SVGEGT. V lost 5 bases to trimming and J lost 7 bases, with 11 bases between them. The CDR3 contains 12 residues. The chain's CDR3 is CASSQDRLEAFF. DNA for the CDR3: TGTGCCAGCAGTCAAGACAGACTTGAAGCTTTCTTT.

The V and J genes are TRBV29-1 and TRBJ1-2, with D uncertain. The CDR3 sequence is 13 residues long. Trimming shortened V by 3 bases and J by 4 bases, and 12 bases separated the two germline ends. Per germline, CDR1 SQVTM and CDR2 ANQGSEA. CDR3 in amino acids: CSVDPATGYGYTF. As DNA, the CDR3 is TGCAGCGTTGATCCCGCGACCGGCTATGGCTACACCTTC.

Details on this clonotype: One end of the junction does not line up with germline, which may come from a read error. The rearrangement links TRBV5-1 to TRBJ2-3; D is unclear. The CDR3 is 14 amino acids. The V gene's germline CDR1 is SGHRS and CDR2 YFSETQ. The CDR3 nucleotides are TGTGCCAGCAGCTTAGTTGGTGGCCCAGATACGCAGTATTTT. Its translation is CASSLVGGPDTQYF.

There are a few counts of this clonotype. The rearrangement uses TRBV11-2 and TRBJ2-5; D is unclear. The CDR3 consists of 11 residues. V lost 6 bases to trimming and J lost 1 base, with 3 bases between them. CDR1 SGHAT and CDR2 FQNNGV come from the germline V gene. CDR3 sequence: CASSVQETQYF. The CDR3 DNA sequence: TGTGCCAGCAGTGTCCAAGAGACCCAGTACTTC.

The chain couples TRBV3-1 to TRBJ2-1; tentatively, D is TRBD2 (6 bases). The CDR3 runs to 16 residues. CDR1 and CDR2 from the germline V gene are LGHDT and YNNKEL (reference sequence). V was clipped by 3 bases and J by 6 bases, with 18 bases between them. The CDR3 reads CASSQDYGLASNEQFF. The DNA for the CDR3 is TGTGCCAGCAGCCAGGACTATGGTCTAGCGAGCAATGAGCAGTTCTTC.

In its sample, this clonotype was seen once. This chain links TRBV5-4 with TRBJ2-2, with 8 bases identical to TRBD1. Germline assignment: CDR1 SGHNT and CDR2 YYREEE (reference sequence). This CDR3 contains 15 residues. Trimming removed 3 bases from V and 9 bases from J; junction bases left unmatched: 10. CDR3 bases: TGTGCCAGCAGCTCCCCAGGGGGCGCGGTTCGGGAGCTGTTTTTT. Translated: CASSSPGGAVRELFF.

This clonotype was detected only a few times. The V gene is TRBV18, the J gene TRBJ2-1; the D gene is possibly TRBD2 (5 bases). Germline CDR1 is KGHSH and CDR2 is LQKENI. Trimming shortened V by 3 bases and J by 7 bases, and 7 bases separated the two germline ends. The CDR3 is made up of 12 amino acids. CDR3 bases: TGTGCCAGCTCACCGACGGGGAATGAGCAGTTCTTC. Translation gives CASSPTGNEQFF.

The CDR3 loop is CASSPRTSGRVSYEQYF. CDR3 nucleotides: TGTGCCAGTAGTCCGCGAACTAGCGGGAGGGTTTCCTACGAGCAGTACTTC. The rearrangement links TRBV19 to TRBJ2-7; 13 positions match TRBD2. The CDR3 consists of 17 residues. V dropped 5 bases and J dropped 1; count of bases not matched to a gene: 8. The germline CDR1 and CDR2 sequences are LNHDA and SQIVND (reference sequence).

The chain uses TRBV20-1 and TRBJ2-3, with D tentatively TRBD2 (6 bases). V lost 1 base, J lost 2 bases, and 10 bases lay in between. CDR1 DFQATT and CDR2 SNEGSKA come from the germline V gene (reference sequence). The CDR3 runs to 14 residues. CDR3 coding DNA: TGCAGTGCTAGAGTTGCGGGGAACACAGATACGCAGTATTTT. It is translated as CSARVAGNTDTQYF.

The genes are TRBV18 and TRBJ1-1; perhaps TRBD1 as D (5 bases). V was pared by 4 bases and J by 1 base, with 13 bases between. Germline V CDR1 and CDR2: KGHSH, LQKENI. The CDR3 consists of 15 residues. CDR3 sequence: CASSQSGTWNTEAFF. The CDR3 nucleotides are TGTGCCAGCTCACAGAGTGGGACGTGGAACACTGAAGCTTTCTTT.

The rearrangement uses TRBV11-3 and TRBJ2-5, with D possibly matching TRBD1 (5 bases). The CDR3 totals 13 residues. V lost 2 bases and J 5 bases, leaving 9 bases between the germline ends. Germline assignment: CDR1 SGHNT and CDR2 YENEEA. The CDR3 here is CASSLSRAETQYF. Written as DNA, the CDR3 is TGTGCCAGCAGCTTATCCAGGGCGGAGACCCAGTACTTC.

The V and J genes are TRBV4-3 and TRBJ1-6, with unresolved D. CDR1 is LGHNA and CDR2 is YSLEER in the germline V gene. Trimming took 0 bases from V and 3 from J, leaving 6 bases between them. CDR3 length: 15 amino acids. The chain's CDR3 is CASSQEESYNSPLHF. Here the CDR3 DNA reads TGCGCCAGCAGCCAAGAGGAAAGCTATAATTCACCCCTCCACTTT.

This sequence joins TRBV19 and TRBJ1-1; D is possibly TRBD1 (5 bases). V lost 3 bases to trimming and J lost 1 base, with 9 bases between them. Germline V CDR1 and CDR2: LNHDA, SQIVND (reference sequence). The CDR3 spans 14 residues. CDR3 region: CASSITGTNTEAFF. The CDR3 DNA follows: TGTGCCAGTAGTATCACCGGGACGAACACTGAAGCTTTCTTT.

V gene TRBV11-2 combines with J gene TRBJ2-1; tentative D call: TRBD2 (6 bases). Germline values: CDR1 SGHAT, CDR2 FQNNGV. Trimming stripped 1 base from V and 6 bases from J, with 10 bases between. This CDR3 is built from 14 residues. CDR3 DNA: TGTGCCAGCAGCTTAGCGGGAGCCGCCAATGAGCAGTTCTTC. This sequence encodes CASSLAGAANEQFF.

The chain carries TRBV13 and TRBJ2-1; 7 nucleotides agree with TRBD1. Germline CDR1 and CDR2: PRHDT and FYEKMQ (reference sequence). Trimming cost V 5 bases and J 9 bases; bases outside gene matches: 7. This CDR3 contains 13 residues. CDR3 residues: CASSRLTGTEQFF. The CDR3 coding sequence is TGTGCCAGCAGCAGACTGACAGGGACTGAGCAGTTCTTC.

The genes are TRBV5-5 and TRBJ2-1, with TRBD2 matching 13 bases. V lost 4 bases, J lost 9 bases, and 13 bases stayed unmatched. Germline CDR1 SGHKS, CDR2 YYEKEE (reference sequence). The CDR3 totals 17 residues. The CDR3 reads CASSPRTSGSGGSEQFF. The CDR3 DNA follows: TGTGCCAGCAGCCCGCGGACTAGCGGGAGTGGTGGGAGTGAGCAGTTCTTC. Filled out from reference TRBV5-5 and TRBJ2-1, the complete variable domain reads DAGVTQSPTHLIKTRGQQVTLRCSPISGHKSVSWYQQVLGQGPQFIFQYYEKEERGRGNFPDRFSARQFPNYSSELNVNALLLGDSALYLCASSPRTSGSGGSEQFFGPGTRLTVL.